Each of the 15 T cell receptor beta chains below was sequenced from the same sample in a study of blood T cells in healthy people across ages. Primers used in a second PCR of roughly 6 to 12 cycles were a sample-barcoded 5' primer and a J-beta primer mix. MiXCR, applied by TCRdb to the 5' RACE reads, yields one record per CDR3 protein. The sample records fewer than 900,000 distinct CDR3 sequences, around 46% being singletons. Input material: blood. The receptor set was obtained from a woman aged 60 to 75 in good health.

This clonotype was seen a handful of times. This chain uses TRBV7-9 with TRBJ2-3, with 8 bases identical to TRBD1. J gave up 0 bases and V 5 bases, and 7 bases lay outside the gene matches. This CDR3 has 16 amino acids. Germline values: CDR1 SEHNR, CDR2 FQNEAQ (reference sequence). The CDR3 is CASSPGTGSSTDTQYF. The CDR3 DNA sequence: TGTGCCAGCAGCCCCGGGACAGGCTCCAGCACAGATACGCAGTATTTT.

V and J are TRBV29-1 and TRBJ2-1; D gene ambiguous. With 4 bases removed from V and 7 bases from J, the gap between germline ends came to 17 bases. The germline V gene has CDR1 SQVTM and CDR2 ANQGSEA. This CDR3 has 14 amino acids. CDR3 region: CSVGRQAPTNEQFF. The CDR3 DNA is TGCAGCGTTGGCCGCCAGGCACCAACAAATGAGCAGTTCTTC.

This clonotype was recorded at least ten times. CDR3 coding DNA: TGTGCCACCAGCTACGGGACCGATACGCAGTATTTT. Its translation is CATSYGTDTQYF. The chain combines TRBV24-1 with TRBJ2-3, with D perhaps matching TRBD1 or TRBD2 (5 bases each). Germline V gene sequence: CDR1 KGHDR, CDR2 SFDVKD. The CDR3 is made up of 12 amino acids. The germline V and J ends were trimmed by 7 bases and 6 bases, with 10 bases remaining between them.

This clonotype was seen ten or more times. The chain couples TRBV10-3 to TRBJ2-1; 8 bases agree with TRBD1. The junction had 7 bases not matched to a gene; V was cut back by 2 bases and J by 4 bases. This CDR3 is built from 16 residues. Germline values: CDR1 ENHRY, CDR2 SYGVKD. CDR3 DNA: TGTGCCATCAGTGAGGCCAGGGGGCTAAATTACAATGAGCAGTTCTTC. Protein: CAISEARGLNYNEQFF.

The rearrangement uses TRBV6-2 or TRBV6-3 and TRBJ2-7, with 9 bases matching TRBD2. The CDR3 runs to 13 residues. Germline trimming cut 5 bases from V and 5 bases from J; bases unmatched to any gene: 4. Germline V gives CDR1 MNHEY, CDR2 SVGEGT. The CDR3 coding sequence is TGTGCCAGCAGTGACGGCGGGAGGGACGAGCAGTACTTC. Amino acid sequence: CASSDGGRDEQYF.

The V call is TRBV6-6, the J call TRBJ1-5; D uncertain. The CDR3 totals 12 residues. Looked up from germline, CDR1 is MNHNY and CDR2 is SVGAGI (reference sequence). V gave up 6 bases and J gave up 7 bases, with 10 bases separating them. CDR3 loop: CASRIAGQPQHF. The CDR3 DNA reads TGTGCCAGCAGAATTGCGGGGCAGCCCCAGCATTTT.

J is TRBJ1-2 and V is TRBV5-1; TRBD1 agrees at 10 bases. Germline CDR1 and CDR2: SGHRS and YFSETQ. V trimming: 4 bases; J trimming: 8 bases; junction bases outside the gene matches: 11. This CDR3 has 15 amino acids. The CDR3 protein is CASSAGDRGAFGYTF. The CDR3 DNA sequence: TGCGCCAGCAGCGCCGGGGACAGGGGAGCTTTCGGCTACACCTTC.

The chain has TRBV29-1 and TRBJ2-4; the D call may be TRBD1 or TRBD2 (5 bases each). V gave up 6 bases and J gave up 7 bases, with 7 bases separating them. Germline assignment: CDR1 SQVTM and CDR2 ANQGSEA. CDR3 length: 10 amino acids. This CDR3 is CSVGTNIQYF. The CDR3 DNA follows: TGCAGCGTCGGGACGAACATTCAGTACTTC.

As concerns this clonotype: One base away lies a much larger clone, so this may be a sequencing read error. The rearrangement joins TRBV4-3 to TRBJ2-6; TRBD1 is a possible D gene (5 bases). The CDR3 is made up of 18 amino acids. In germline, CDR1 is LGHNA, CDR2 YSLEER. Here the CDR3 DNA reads TGCGCCAGCAGCCAAGGCACAGGCATTACCTCTAGGGCCAACGTCCTGACTTTC. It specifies CASSQGTGITSRANVLTF.

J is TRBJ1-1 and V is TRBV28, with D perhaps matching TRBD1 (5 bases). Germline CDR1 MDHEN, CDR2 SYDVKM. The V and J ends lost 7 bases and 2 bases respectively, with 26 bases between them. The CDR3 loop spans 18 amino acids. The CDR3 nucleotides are TGTGCCAGCATGGGGTCATTCGGGGCGAGGTGGATAAACACTGAAGCTTTCTTT. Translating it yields CASMGSFGARWINTEAFF.

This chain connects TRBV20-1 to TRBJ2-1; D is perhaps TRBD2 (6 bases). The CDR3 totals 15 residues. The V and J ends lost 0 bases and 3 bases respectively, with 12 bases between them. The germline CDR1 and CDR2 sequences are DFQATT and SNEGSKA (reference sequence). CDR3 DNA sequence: TGCAGTGCTAGAGATAACTCGGGGGACTACAATGAGCAGTTCTTC. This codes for CSARDNSGDYNEQFF.

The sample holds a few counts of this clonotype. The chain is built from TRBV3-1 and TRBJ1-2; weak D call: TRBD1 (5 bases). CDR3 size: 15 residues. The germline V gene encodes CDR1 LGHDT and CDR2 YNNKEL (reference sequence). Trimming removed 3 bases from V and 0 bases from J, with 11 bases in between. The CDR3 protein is CASSHRDRPNYGYTF. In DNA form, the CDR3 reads TGTGCCAGCAGCCACCGGGACCGACCTAACTATGGCTACACCTTC.

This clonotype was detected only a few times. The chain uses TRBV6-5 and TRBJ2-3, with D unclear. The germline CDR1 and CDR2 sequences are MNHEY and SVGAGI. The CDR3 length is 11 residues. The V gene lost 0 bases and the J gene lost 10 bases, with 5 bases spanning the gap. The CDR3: CASSYSNAQYF. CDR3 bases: TGTGCCAGCAGTTACTCGAACGCGCAGTATTTT.

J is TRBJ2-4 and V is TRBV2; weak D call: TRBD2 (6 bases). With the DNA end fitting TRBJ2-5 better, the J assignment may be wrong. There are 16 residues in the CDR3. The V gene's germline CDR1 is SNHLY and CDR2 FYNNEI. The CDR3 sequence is CASSEWSGLPGETQYF. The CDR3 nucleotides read TGTGCCAGCAGTGAGTGGAGCGGGCTACCGGGCGAGACCCAGTACTTC.

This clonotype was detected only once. The CDR3 region is CASSLAKFSSGETQYF. The DNA of the CDR3 is TGTGCCAGCAGCTTGGCCAAGTTTTCTAGCGGAGAGACCCAGTACTTC. The rearrangement links TRBV5-5 to TRBJ2-5; 7 nucleotides match TRBD2. Germline values: CDR1 SGHKS, CDR2 YYEKEE (reference sequence). This CDR3 contains 16 residues. Trimming cost V 0 bases and J 4 bases; bases outside gene matches: 9.